Detailed here is one T cell receptor beta chain. Its antigen has not been determined. No much larger clone exists at a distance of one base, and base qualities are not known. To prepare the library, the immunoSEQ multiplex PCR assay was applied. For most patients, genomic DNA was isolated with the Qiagen DNeasy Blood and Tissue Kit and sent frozen to Adaptive Biotechnologies for TCR sequencing. High-throughput TCR-beta CDR3 sequencing of genomic DNA from most patients was performed by Adaptive Biotechnologies. Per the authors' processing: Adaptive's ImmunoSEQ software was the source of the TCR sequencing data for about 18 patients, while three other patients were processed with MiXCR and VDJtools. To correct CD4 versus CD8 sorting errors, any sequence found in both subsets at a frequency ratio below 5:1 was removed. CDR3 nucleotide sequences shared between donor and recipient were removed because the origin of such sequences could not be assigned. To count as alloreactive, a clone needed at least 2-fold expansion over unstimulated cells and a minimum CFSE-low frequency of 0.002% (template counts) or 0.001% (read counts). Clones were considered mappable if detected in sequenced pre-transplant spleen, lymph node, or MLR CFSE-low populations of the donor or recipient. The cumulative frequency of alloreactive clones was calculated as a percentage of all sequences, weighted by copy number. Drawn from immuneACCESS, this table holds only the in-frame rearrangements with V and J called that TCRdb kept. Clones are partly lost; checked studies trace under half to an unresolved V gene and leave the rest unexplained. The V and J calls and clone size were taken over from that table, and D and trimming were inferred from the DNA. Here the sample has about 89,000 clones; 94% occur a single time. Roughly 0.18% of the sample is held by the ten biggest clonotypes.

Reading the germline V gene (reference sequence) gives CDR1 MNHEY and CDR2 SMNVEV. V and J are trimmed by 5 bases and 5 bases, and the gene matches miss 10 bases of the junction. The CDR3 sequence holds 17 residues, the cysteine and phenylalanine included. The sequence is cut down to CDR3 DNA, 51 bases in frame from base 1. This sample was taken from a study of graft-versus-host responses after intestinal transplantation (dated by TCRdb to 2020 to 2023). In terms of the full investigation: The transplants that recipients got were multivisceral, liver-intestinal, or isolated intestinal. Anti-thymocyte globulin induction was given to all recipients, followed by maintenance tacrolimus and steroids for about 3 years. After intestinal transplantation, graft-versus-host and host-versus-graft alloreactive T cell clones were followed in the graft, circulation and bone marrow using bulk TCR-beta CDR3 sequencing. To identify alloreactive clones, pre-transplant mixed lymphocyte reaction products were sequenced and compared with unstimulated pre-transplant donor and recipient T cells. The cohort enrolled about two dozen intestinal transplant recipients, one of whom was a retransplant, and a few patients without pretransplant specimens were excluded. A peak of at least 4% donor T cells among recipient peripheral blood mononuclear cells was the definition used for donor T cell macrochimerism. Samples from a few later patients were sequenced in-house on an Illumina MiSeq with MiXCR processing rather than by the commercial service.

What this sample's time point label stands for: cells obtained before transplantation from donor or recipient. CD3+CD4+ and CD3+CD8+ populations were FACS-sorted from unstimulated pre-transplant donor and recipient cells taken from spleen or lymph nodes. The paper's findings and limits, for the study overall: High GvH to HvG T cell clonal ratios were observed in the allografts of patients with donor T cell macrochimerism. Early after transplant, declines in HvG clones were associated with peak levels of circulating GvH clones. GvH clones turned up in recipient bone marrow, with some appearing earlier in ileal mucosa or blood, a pattern consistent with an intestinal mucosal origin. The relatively low number and heterogeneity of intestinal transplant patients limited the conclusions.

The chain couples TRBV27 to TRBJ2-5; TRBD2 matches 14 bases in the middle. This TCR derives from a human donor who was the organ donor for an intestinal transplant. Here the sequenced sample was unstimulated CD4+ T cells sorted from spleen or lymph node cells, taken before transplant. The sequence in DNA is TGTGCCAGCAGTCGTGGACTAGCGGGGGGAGGTTGGGAGACCCAGTACTTC. Protein translation: CASSRGLAGGGWETQYF.